This T cell receptor (beta chain) was recorded in a study of cytomegalovirus exposure and HLA in healthy donors. General study results and limits: In a later analysis, at a false discovery rate of 0.05, over 15,000 TCR beta sequences matched HLA alleles. It was reported in a later analysis that an Asian-associated ancestry cluster showed fewer N-insertions than the approximately 670-donor mean. Productive status was seen about 87% or about 30% of the time for most TCR beta V segments in an earlier analysis. In vitro work confirmed that a few CMV-associated chains recognize CMV antigens.

Comment on this clone: Antigen specificity is unknown.

The CDR3 totals 15 residues. Germline V lookup: CDR1 SGHTA, CDR2 FQGNSA. J was trimmed by 2 bases and V by 1 base; bases with no gene match: 5. Primers: 60 Vbeta forward and 13 Jbeta reverse. Some clones are missing from TCRdb's copy, which holds only in-frame ones; the method was immunoSEQ multiplex PCR. The sample yields 150,000 or so clones, less than 90% seen once. The sequencing input was PBMCs. The V gene is TRBV7-2, the J gene TRBJ2-7; 7 bases map to TRBD1. The receptor was isolated from a man in his fifties or sixties in good health and CMV-seropositive. CDR3 sequence: CASSLEWTGPYEQYF. CDR3 nucleotide sequence: TGTGCCAGCAGCTTAGAATGGACAGGCCCCTACGAGCAGTACTTC.